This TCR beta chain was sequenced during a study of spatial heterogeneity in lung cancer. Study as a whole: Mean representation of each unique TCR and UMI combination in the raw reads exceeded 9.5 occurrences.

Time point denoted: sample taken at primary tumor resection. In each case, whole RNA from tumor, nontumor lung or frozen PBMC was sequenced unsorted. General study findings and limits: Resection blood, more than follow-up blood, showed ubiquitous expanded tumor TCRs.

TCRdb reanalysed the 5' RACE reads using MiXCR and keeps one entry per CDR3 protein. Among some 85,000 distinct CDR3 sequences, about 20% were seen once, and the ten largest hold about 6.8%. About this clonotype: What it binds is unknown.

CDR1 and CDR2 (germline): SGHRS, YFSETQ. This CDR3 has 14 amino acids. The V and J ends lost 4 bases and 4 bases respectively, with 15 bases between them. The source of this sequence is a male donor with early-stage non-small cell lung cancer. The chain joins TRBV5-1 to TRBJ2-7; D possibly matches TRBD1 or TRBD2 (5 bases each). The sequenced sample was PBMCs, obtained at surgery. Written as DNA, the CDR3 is TGCGCCAGCAGCCGCACGACCGGGACGTACGAGCAGTACTTC. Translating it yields CASSRTTGTYEQYF.